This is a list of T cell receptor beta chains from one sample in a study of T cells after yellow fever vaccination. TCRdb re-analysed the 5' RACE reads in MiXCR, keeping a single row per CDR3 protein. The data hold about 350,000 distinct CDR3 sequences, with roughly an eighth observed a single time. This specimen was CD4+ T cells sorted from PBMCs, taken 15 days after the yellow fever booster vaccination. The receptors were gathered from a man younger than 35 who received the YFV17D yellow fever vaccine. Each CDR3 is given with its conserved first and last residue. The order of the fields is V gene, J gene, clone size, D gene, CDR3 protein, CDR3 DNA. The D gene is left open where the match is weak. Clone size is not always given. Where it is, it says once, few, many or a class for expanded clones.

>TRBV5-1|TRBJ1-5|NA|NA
CASSLAGKANQPQHF
TGCGCCAGCAGCTTGGCGGGAAAGGCGAATCAGCCCCAGCATTTT
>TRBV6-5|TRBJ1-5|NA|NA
CASSYFSNQPQHF
TGTGCCAGCAGTTACTTTAGCAATCAGCCCCAGCATTTT
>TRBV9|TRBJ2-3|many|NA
CASSVFPGEVADTQYF
TGTGCCAGCAGCGTATTCCCAGGGGAGGTTGCAGATACGCAGTATTTT
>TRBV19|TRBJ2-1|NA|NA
CASSIGGHSNEQFF
TGTGCCAGTAGTATCGGGGGGCACTCCAATGAGCAGTTCTTC
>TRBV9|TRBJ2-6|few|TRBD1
CASSATGQGSFGANVLTF
TGTGCCAGCAGCGCCACGGGACAGGGTTCCTTTGGGGCCAACGTCCTGACTTTC
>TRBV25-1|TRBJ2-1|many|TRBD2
CASGLAGGDEQFF
TGTGCCAGCGGACTAGCGGGTGGGGATGAGCAGTTCTTC
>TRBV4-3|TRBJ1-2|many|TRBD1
CASSLGQVVNYGYTF
TGCGCCAGCAGCCTGGGACAGGTTGTAAACTATGGCTACACCTTC
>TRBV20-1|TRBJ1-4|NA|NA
CSAVQGQEKLFF
TGCAGTGCTGTTCAGGGGCAGGAAAAACTGTTTTTT
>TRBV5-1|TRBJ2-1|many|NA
CASSLTNEQFF
TGCGCCAGCAGCTTGACCAATGAGCAGTTCTTC
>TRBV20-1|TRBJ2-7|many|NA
CSAVPHRLEQYF
TGCAGTGCCGTACCCCACAGGCTCGAGCAGTACTTC
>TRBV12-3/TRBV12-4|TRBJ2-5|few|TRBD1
CASSFVGQGARKTQYF
TGTGCCAGCAGTTTCGTAGGACAGGGGGCTCGGAAGACCCAGTACTTC
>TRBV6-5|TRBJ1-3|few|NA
CASSYWSGSSGNTIYF
TGTGCCAGCAGTTACTGGTCAGGGAGCTCTGGAAACACCATATATTTT
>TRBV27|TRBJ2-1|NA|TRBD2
CASGTTSAPNEQFF
TGTGCCAGCGGGACGACTAGCGCTCCCAATGAGCAGTTCTTC